Described below is a single T cell receptor (beta chain) sequence and its context. Germline-derived CDR1 and CDR2 are MNHEY and SMNVEV (reference sequence). The V and J ends lost 4 bases and 4 bases respectively, with 14 bases between them. This CDR3 contains 15 residues. This sample was included in a study of control samples from healthy donors and cancer patients. The data were produced by immunoSEQ multiplex PCR, yet TCRdb's version contains in-frame clones alone and is incomplete. The table records 40,000 to 60,000 clones, approximately 86% of them present only once. The specimen sequenced was PBMCs. The clonotype originates from a woman aged 45-59 years with lung cancer. This sequence joins TRBV27 and TRBJ2-1; D possibly corresponds to TRBD1 (6 bases). The CDR3 protein is CASSSGHPSYNEQFF. DNA for the CDR3: TGTGCCAGCAGTTCGGGACACCCCTCATACAATGAGCAGTTCTTC.